These T cell receptor beta chains were read from a single sample in a study of technical replicates of blood from several donors. Profiling relied on immunoSEQ multiplex PCR, and the TCRdb table lists in-frame clones only, not all of them. The sample contains roughly 8,000 clones, 90% of which appear only once. The sample comprised PBMCs. All receptors come from a human donor in good health. The CDR3 runs from the conserved cysteine through the conserved F or W. Each record gives: V gene, clone size, D gene, J gene, CDR3 DNA, CDR3 protein. A D gene is named only where the DNA matches it firmly. Where a row states a size, it is once, few, many or the class of an expanded clone; other rows omit it.

TRBV25-1	few	NA	TRBJ1-5	TGTGCCAGCAGTGAATCGGGGGGCGGAGGGCAGCCCCAGCATTTT	CASSESGGGGQPQHF
TRBV7-6	NA	TRBD1	TRBJ2-5	TGTGCCAGCAGCTGGGGATTGGGACAGGGATCCGAAGAGACCCAGTACTTC	CASSWGLGQGSEETQYF
TRBV5-6	NA	TRBD2	TRBJ2-7	TGTGCCAGCAGCTTGAGTGCCCTAGCGGGGCGCGAGCAGTACTTC	CASSLSALAGREQYF
TRBV10-1	NA	TRBD2	TRBJ2-7	TGCGCCAGCGCGGGGACTAGCGGGACCTATTCCTACGAGCAGTACTTC	CASAGTSGTYSYEQYF
TRBV4-1	few	TRBD1	TRBJ1-1	TGCGCCAGCAGCCAGCAGGGGGCGTACACTGAAGCTTTCTTT	CASSQQGAYTEAFF
TRBV7-6	NA	NA	TRBJ2-7	TGTGCCAGCAGCTTAGGAGGGAACTCCTACGAGCAGTACTTC	CASSLGGNSYEQYF
TRBV7-9	once	TRBD2	TRBJ2-2	TGTGCCAGCAGCTCTGGGGGGGGACTATTAACCGGGGAGCTGTTTTTT	CASSSGGGLLTGELFF
TRBV30	few	TRBD1	TRBJ1-3	TGTGCCTGCCGGACAGGGGCCGGAAACACCATATATTTT	CACRTGAGNTIYF
TRBV4-2	once	TRBD2	TRBJ2-7	TGTGCCAGCAGCCCCCCCAGGGCTAGCGGCGAGCAGTACTTC	CASSPPRASGEQYF
TRBV28	once	TRBD1	TRBJ2-6	TGTGCCAGCAGCCCCTCAGGGACAGCTTACTCTGGGGCCAACGTCCTGACTTTC	CASSPSGTAYSGANVLTF
TRBV19	NA	TRBD2	TRBJ2-5	TGTGCCAGTAGTACCGGGACTAGCGCCTTAGAGACCCAGTACTTC	CASSTGTSALETQYF
TRBV25-1	NA	TRBD1	TRBJ2-1	TGTGCCAGCAGTGACCTCGGACAGGGGAGGTCCTACAATGAGCAGTTCTTC	CASSDLGQGRSYNEQFF
TRBV7-9	NA	NA	TRBJ1-1	TGTGCCAGCAGCTTATTACAGGGGAACACTGAAGCTTTCTTT	CASSLLQGNTEAFF
TRBV6-1	NA	NA	TRBJ2-1	TGTGCCACCGGGATAGACGAGCAGTTCTTC	CATGIDEQFF
TRBV2	NA	NA	TRBJ1-2	TGTGCCAGCGGGGGGGGGACCTTTTATGGCTACACCTTC	CASGGGTFYGYTF
TRBV2	NA	TRBD1	TRBJ1-4	TGTGCCAGCAGTCCCGGGGACAGGAGTGAAAAACTGTTTTTT	CASSPGDRSEKLFF
TRBV5-4	NA	NA	TRBJ2-5	TGTGCCAGCAGCTTCGGTAATGGAGCGGGCGTAGAGACCCAGTACTTC	CASSFGNGAGVETQYF
TRBV5-1	NA	NA	TRBJ2-7	TGCGCCAGCAGCATCCATACAGCCACCTACGAGCAGTACTTC	CASSIHTATYEQYF
TRBV5-1	NA	TRBD1	TRBJ1-1	TGCGCCAGCAGCGAACAGGGGATGAACACTGAAGCTTTCTTT	CASSEQGMNTEAFF
TRBV30	NA	NA	TRBJ1-2	TGTGCCTGGAGTGGGGGCGCGGATGGCTACACCTTC	CAWSGGADGYTF
TRBV10-2	NA	NA	TRBJ1-3	TGCGCCAGCAGTGAGCCAGGGCAGTCTGGAAACACCATATATTTT	CASSEPGQSGNTIYF
TRBV6-5	NA	NA	TRBJ2-7	TGTGCCAGCAGTTACTCAAAGAGACAGATGTACGAGCAGTACTTC	CASSYSKRQMYEQYF
TRBV7-2	once	NA	TRBJ1-5	TGTGCCAGCAGCTTACAACCGGGACTTTCCAATCAGCCCCAGCATTTT	CASSLQPGLSNQPQHF
TRBV6-1	NA	NA	TRBJ1-3	TGTGCCAGCACCCTGGACAGATACTCTGGAAACACCATATATTTT	CASTLDRYSGNTIYF
TRBV5-6	NA	NA	TRBJ1-1	TGTGCCAGCAGCTTGGGACTCCAGGGCACTGAAGCTTTCTTT	CASSLGLQGTEAFF
TRBV5-1	NA	NA	TRBJ2-1	TGCGCCAGCAGCTTGGTGGCTGCTAGGGGTGAGCAGTTCTTC	CASSLVAARGEQFF
TRBV6-5	once	TRBD1	TRBJ2-7	TGTGCCAGCACCTCGGGTGGGACAGTCTACGAGCAGTACTTC	CASTSGGTVYEQYF